The clone carrying this TCR beta chain was recorded at least ten times. What it recognizes is unknown. Axillary draining lymph nodes of breast cancer patients supplied the node samples. This entry is derived from a study of breast tumors, draining lymph nodes, adjacent tissues. Findings of the study overall: Compared with basal-like, luminal-like tumors shared significantly more repertoire with nontumor tissue.

The germline gives CDR1 SEHNR, CDR2 FQNEAQ (reference sequence). Trimming removed 1 base at V and 4 bases at J, with 13 bases between. The CDR3 length is 15 residues. TCRdb re-derived calls from the multiplex PCR reads in MiXCR, one entry per CDR3 protein. The table has 150,000 to 200,000 distinct CDR3 sequences, around 35% seen once. This rearrangement joins TRBV7-9 to TRBJ2-5; D may be TRBD2 (5 bases). The material sequenced was axillary lymph node tissue. The origin of this receptor is a female donor with breast cancer. Some clones in this sample may be carry-over from other donors' samples. For the CDR3, the DNA is TGTGCCAGCAGCTTAGGGAGGTTATCTGGAGAGACCCAGTACTTC. This encodes CASSLGRLSGETQYF.